These 11 T cell receptor beta chains originate from one sample sequenced in a study of T cell responses to AZD1222 COVID-19 vaccine. The assay was immunoSEQ multiplex PCR, and TCRdb's table has in-frame clones only and misses some. The sample has 150,000 to 200,000 clones; 70% to 90% are singletons. This specimen consisted of peripheral blood, obtained on day 0 of AZD1222 vaccination. The receptors come from an adult in good health.

V gene TRBV7-9 combines with J gene TRBJ2-5, with no clear D. This CDR3 region has 14 residues. The germline V and J ends were trimmed by 5 bases and 0 bases, with 10 bases remaining between them. CDR1 is SEHNR, CDR2 FQNEAQ, per germline (reference sequence). The CDR3: CASSPDRDQETQYF. The CDR3 DNA reads TGTGCCAGCAGCCCAGACCGGGACCAAGAGACCCAGTACTTC.

The chain uses TRBV6-6 and TRBJ1-1; TRBD1 agrees at 11 bases. After removal of 5 bases from V and 1 base from J, the junction contained 12 bases not matched to a gene. The CDR3 consists of 18 residues. Per the germline V gene, CDR1 is MNHNY and CDR2 is SVGAGI (reference sequence). The CDR3 spells CASSPWTGGIRGNTEAFF. Here the CDR3 DNA reads TGTGCCAGCAGTCCTTGGACAGGGGGCATTCGGGGGAACACTGAAGCTTTCTTT.

The J gene is TRBJ1-5, the V gene TRBV28; 9 nucleotides agree with TRBD1. Germline assignment: CDR1 MDHEN and CDR2 SYDVKM. The CDR3 covers 15 residues. V dropped 2 bases and J dropped 4; count of bases not matched to a gene: 3. The CDR3 here is CASSLGTGINQPQHF. For the CDR3, the DNA is TGTGCCAGCAGTTTAGGGACAGGGATTAATCAGCCCCAGCATTTT.

This chain links TRBV6-5 with TRBJ1-5; TRBD1 is a possible D gene (6 bases). V lost 6 bases to trimming and J lost 8 bases, with 14 bases between them. This CDR3 comprises 13 residues. CDR1 and CDR2 from the germline V gene are MNHEY and SVGAGI. CDR3 sequence: CASRRNRDEPQHF. In DNA form, the CDR3 reads TGTGCCAGCAGACGAAACAGGGATGAGCCCCAGCATTTT.

V gene TRBV18 combines with J gene TRBJ2-1; 10 bases agree with TRBD2. This CDR3 comprises 16 residues. V lost 4 bases and J lost 1; bases outside the gene matches: 4. The germline V gene has CDR1 KGHSH and CDR2 LQKENI. The CDR3 reads CASSLTSGASYNEQFF. The CDR3 coding sequence is TGTGCCAGCTCACTCACTAGCGGGGCTTCCTACAATGAGCAGTTCTTC.

The J gene is TRBJ1-2, the V gene TRBV2; possible D gene TRBD1, 5 bases. The V end lost 6 bases, the J end lost 0 bases, and 11 bases lay between the germline ends. The CDR3 extends over 14 amino acids. Germline assignment: CDR1 SNHLY and CDR2 FYNNEI. This CDR3 reads CASRTGAPNYGYTF. The CDR3 region has the DNA TGTGCCAGCAGGACTGGGGCACCTAACTATGGCTACACCTTC.

This clone has only one observation. The chain carries TRBV11-2 and TRBJ2-2; D may be TRBD1 or TRBD2 (5 bases each). V lost 6 bases and J lost 4, with 12 bases in between. CDR3 length: 14 amino acids. Looked up from germline, CDR1 is SGHAT and CDR2 is FQNNGV. This chain's CDR3 is CASRRDHSTGELFF. The DNA of the CDR3 is TGTGCCAGCAGACGGGACCACTCCACCGGGGAGCTGTTTTTT.

This chain joins TRBV27 and TRBJ1-2; 9 bases match TRBD1. With 6 bases clipped from V and 4 bases from J, the junction kept 6 bases outside the gene matches. CDR3 length: 14 amino acids. The germline gives CDR1 MNHEY, CDR2 SMNVEV (reference sequence). This chain's CDR3 is CASRQQGASYGYTF. The CDR3 nucleotides are TGTGCCAGCAGACAACAGGGGGCGAGCTATGGCTACACCTTC.

V is TRBV28 and J is TRBJ2-7; D is ambiguous. The CDR3 loop spans 15 amino acids. Germline lookup yields CDR1 MDHEN and CDR2 SYDVKM. V lost 2 bases, J lost 3 bases, and 14 bases lay in between. The CDR3 here is CASSLGSARLYEQYF. CDR3 nucleotide sequence: TGTGCCAGCAGTTTAGGTTCGGCCAGGCTCTACGAGCAGTACTTC.

This clone has a single count. The chain joins TRBV7-2 to TRBJ2-1; D remains ambiguous. The V end lost 1 base, the J end lost 9 bases, and 10 bases lay between the germline ends. Germline V lookup: CDR1 SGHTA, CDR2 FQGNSA. This CDR3 is built from 13 residues. The CDR3 is CASSLDRVSEQFF. DNA for the CDR3: TGTGCCAGCAGCTTAGATAGGGTGAGTGAGCAGTTCTTC.

This chain joins TRBV19 and TRBJ1-5; 7 bases fit TRBD1. Germline CDR1 LNHDA, CDR2 SQIVND (reference sequence). The CDR3 sequence is 13 residues long. Germline trimming cut 2 bases from V and 7 bases from J; bases unmatched to any gene: 2. The CDR3 here is CASSIRGRQPQHF. The CDR3 DNA sequence: TGTGCCAGTAGTATAAGGGGGCGGCAGCCCCAGCATTTT. Full variable domain (rest looked up from reference TRBV19 and TRBJ1-5): DGGITQSPKYLFRKEGQNVTLSCEQNLNHDAMYWYRQDPGQGLRLIYYSQIVNDFQKGDIAEGYSVSREKKESFPLTVTSAQKNPTAFYLCASSIRGRQPQHFGDGTRLSIL.